Sequencing of this T cell receptor (beta chain) was carried out in a study of CD8 T cells in Susac syndrome. With respect to this clonotype: Its matching antigen is unknown.

Random hexamers served to reverse transcribe roughly 0.5 to 1 ug RNA. By means of immunoSEQ multiplex PCR, TCR beta CDR3 spanning 54 Vbeta and 13 Jbeta underwent amplification. TCRdb used MiXCR to reprocess the immunoSEQ multiplex PCR reads, holding one entry per CDR3 protein. This sample has some 130,000 distinct CDR3 sequences, with over 75% found just once. V shed 0 bases and J shed 9 bases, with 9 bases lying between them. Germline V CDR1 and CDR2: LNHDA, SQIVND (reference sequence). The CDR3 loop spans 13 amino acids. Negative isolation yielded the CD8+ and CD4+ T cells, while FACS enriched the TEMRA cells. Overall study results and limits: The study conceded that relatively few individuals underwent its TCR sequencing and HLA analysis.

The source material was CD8+ T cells from PBMCs. The J gene is TRBJ2-4, the V gene TRBV19; no clear D. This sequence was found in a human donor with multiple sclerosis. In DNA, the CDR3 is TGTGCCAGTAGTATAGATCTATCGAGCATTCAGTACTTC. Amino acid sequence: CASSIDLSSIQYF.